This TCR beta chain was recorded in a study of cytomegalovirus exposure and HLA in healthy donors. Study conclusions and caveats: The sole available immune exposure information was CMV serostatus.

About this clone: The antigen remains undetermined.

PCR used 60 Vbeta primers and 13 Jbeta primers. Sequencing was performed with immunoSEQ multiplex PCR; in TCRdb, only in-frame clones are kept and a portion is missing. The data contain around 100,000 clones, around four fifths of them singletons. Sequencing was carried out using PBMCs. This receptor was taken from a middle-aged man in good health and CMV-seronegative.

CDR3: CASSLGLVGDTQYF. The CDR3, as DNA: TGTGCCAGCAGTTTGGGACTAGTAGGAGATACGCAGTATTTT. The gene calls are TRBV6-5 and TRBJ2-3; 8 bases fit TRBD2. J lost 5 bases, V lost 4 bases, and 5 bases had no gene match. The CDR3 loop spans 14 amino acids. Germline V CDR1 and CDR2: MNHEY, SVGAGI.